Below, 18 T cell receptor beta chains from the same sample are listed, as sequenced in a study of human T cells and chemical hapten exposure. Stated time point: pre-sensitization, week 0. The treatment here: therapeutic diphenylcyclopropenone sensitization with weekly scalp DPC. Each CDR3 protein is one row after TCRdb ran MiXCR on the RACE reads. The sample carries fewer than 350,000 distinct CDR3 sequences, approximately 7.5% recorded once. The sample consisted of whole blood, taken in connection with sensitization to the hapten diphenylcyclopropenone (DPC). The receptors derive from a man aged 18 to 35 with alopecia areata. Some clones in this sample may be carry-over from other donors' samples.

This clonotype was seen a handful of times. This chain joins TRBV20-1 and TRBJ1-4; D ambiguous. V gave up 5 bases and J gave up 0 bases, with 19 bases separating them. Looked up from germline, CDR1 is DFQATT and CDR2 is SNEGSKA (reference sequence). The CDR3 length is 17 residues. The CDR3 spells CSARRPSAGTTNEKLFF. The CDR3 DNA reads as TGCAGTGCTCGCCGCCCCTCCGCCGGGACAACTAATGAAAAACTGTTTTTT.

This clonotype was detected only a few times. The chain uses TRBV6-2 or TRBV6-3 and TRBJ2-1, with TRBD2 identical over 8 bases. V was clipped by 2 bases and J by 0 bases; unmatched bases: 6. The CDR3 consists of 17 residues. Germline V lookup: CDR1 MNHEY, CDR2 SVGEGT. The CDR3 nucleotides read TGTGCCAGCAGTTACAGTCCCGGGACTAGCTCCTACAATGAGCAGTTCTTC. The encoded protein is CASSYSPGTSSYNEQFF.

At least ten counts were recorded for this clonotype. The chain is built from TRBV28 and TRBJ1-1, with D possibly TRBD1 on 5 matching bases. Trimming shortened V by 7 bases and J by 3 bases, and 18 bases separated the two germline ends. CDR1 is MDHEN and CDR2 is SYDVKM in the germline V gene. The CDR3 sequence is 15 residues long. The CDR3 coding sequence is TGTGCCAGCACCCTGAGAAGCAGGGCCTACACTGAAGCTTTCTTT. Translating gives CASTLRSRAYTEAFF.

The chain couples TRBV6-5 to TRBJ1-6, with 8 positions matching TRBD1. V was pared by 4 bases and J by 0 bases, with 2 bases of the junction left unmatched. CDR1 is MNHEY and CDR2 is SVGAGI in the germline V gene. The CDR3 totals 16 residues. The CDR3 is CASSSTGGSYNSPLHF. The CDR3 DNA follows: TGTGCCAGCAGTTCCACAGGGGGCTCCTATAATTCACCCCTCCACTTT.

This clonotype was counted between two and nine times. This chain links TRBV7-9 with TRBJ2-5; TRBD1 or TRBD2 may be the D gene (5 bases each). The V gene lost 1 base and the J gene lost 4 bases, with 10 bases spanning the gap. From germline, CDR1 is SEHNR and CDR2 FQNEAQ (reference sequence). The CDR3 has 14 amino acids. The CDR3 loop is CASSLVLGTETQYF. CDR3 bases: TGTGCCAGCAGCTTAGTGTTGGGGACAGAGACCCAGTACTTC.

The rearrangement joins TRBV24-1 to TRBJ2-2; no firm D call. V lost 4 bases and J 1 base, leaving 3 bases between the germline ends. The CDR3 sequence is 13 residues long. CDR1 is KGHDR and CDR2 is SFDVKD in the germline V gene. This chain's CDR3 is CATSEGNTGELFF. CDR3 coding DNA: TGTGCCACCAGTGAAGGGAACACCGGGGAGCTGTTTTTT.

This clonotype was seen a handful of times. This chain joins TRBV7-9 and TRBJ1-1, with TRBD1 as a possible D gene (6 bases). Germline assignment: CDR1 SEHNR and CDR2 FQNEAQ (reference sequence). The V gene lost 5 bases and the J gene lost 7 bases, with 14 bases spanning the gap. The CDR3 is 13 amino acids. For the CDR3, the DNA is TGTGCCAGCAGCCGTACTACAGGGATTGAAGCTTTCTTT. Translating gives CASSRTTGIEAFF.

This clonotype occurred a few times. The chain uses TRBV6-2 or TRBV6-3 and TRBJ1-2, with no clear D. The CDR3 length is 15 residues. Trimming took 5 bases from V and 5 from J, leaving 18 bases between them. The germline V gene encodes CDR1 MNHEY and CDR2 SVGEGT. This chain's CDR3 is CASSTIGQKGYGYTF. The CDR3 nucleotides are TGTGCCAGCAGTACGATTGGGCAGAAAGGGTATGGCTACACCTTC.

The chain joins TRBV18 to TRBJ1-2; D uncertain. Looked up from germline, CDR1 is KGHSH and CDR2 is LQKENI. The CDR3 has 13 amino acids. With 2 bases removed from V and 8 bases from J, the gap between germline ends came to 12 bases. As DNA, the CDR3 is TGTGCCAGCTCACCAGAGACGGTCCCAGGCTACACCTTC. Translated: CASSPETVPGYTF.

This clonotype was counted at least ten times. The chain is built from TRBV7-6 and TRBJ2-5; D may be TRBD2 (5 bases). V lost 4 bases and J 4 bases, leaving 19 bases between the germline ends. Germline assignment: CDR1 SGHVS and CDR2 FNYEAQ. The CDR3 is 16 residues long. CDR3 amino acids: CASSYGRVELRETQYF. The CDR3 region has the DNA TGTGCCAGCAGCTACGGGCGGGTCGAATTGCGAGAGACCCAGTACTTC.

In its sample, this clonotype was seen a few times. The chain is built from TRBV6-5 and TRBJ1-2; D not certain. CDR1 MNHEY and CDR2 SVGAGI come from the germline V gene. Deletions cut 2 bases from V and 3 bases from J, with 16 bases between. The CDR3 extends over 16 amino acids. CDR3 bases: TGTGCCAGCAGTTACGCCCTAAGAGATAAGGACTATGGCTACACCTTC. As protein: CASSYALRDKDYGYTF.

This clonotype occurred many times. This sequence joins TRBV6-2 or TRBV6-3 and TRBJ2-7; TRBD1 agrees at 7 bases. After removal of 0 bases from V and 3 bases from J, the junction contained 5 bases not matched to a gene. The CDR3 spans 15 residues. CDR1 MNHEY and CDR2 SVGEGT come from the germline V gene. The CDR3 sequence: CASSYSITGVYEQYV. The CDR3 DNA sequence: TGTGCCAGCAGTTACTCGATTACAGGGGTCTACGAGCAGTACGTC.

This clonotype was counted at least ten times. The J gene is TRBJ1-5, the V gene TRBV12-3 or TRBV12-4; the D is unclear. V was trimmed by 5 bases and J by 2 bases, leaving 4 bases between them. The length of the CDR3 is 12 residues. The CDR3 region is CASSPGNQPQHF. For the CDR3, the DNA is TGTGCCAGCAGTCCCGGCAATCAGCCCCAGCATTTT.

The chain is built from TRBV6-5 and TRBJ2-5; TRBD2 matches at 10 bases. The CDR3 sequence is 16 residues long. V lost 2 bases to trimming and J lost 4 bases; unmatched junction nucleotides: 7. Germline values: CDR1 MNHEY, CDR2 SVGAGI. The CDR3 sequence: CASSYGTSGVRETQYF. The DNA of the CDR3 is TGTGCCAGCAGTTACGGAACTAGCGGGGTTCGAGAGACCCAGTACTTC.

This clonotype occurred a few times. The chain uses TRBV6-1 and TRBJ2-7, with 8 bases lining up with TRBD1. Germline CDR1 and CDR2: MNHNS and SASEGT. This CDR3 contains 14 residues. J gave up 6 bases and V 8 bases, and 12 bases lay outside the gene matches. The CDR3 sequence: CASCYLRTGSEQYF. The CDR3 nucleotides are TGTGCCAGCTGCTACCTTCGGACAGGGTCCGAGCAGTACTTC.

V and J are TRBV6-2 or TRBV6-3 and TRBJ2-7; D not certain. The V gene's germline CDR1 is MNHEY and CDR2 SVGEGT. The CDR3 sequence is 16 residues long. V shed 2 bases and J shed 2 bases, with 16 bases lying between them. CDR3 amino acids: CASSYPPGDGPYEQYV. CDR3 nucleotide sequence: TGTGCCAGCAGTTACCCCCCAGGAGACGGGCCCTACGAGCAGTACGTC.

This clonotype was counted many times. V and J are TRBV6-6 and TRBJ1-1; no clear D. The germline V gene has CDR1 MNHNY and CDR2 SVGAGI (reference sequence). The V and J ends lost 7 bases and 1 base respectively, with 10 bases between them. CDR3 size: 13 residues. The CDR3 DNA is TGTGCCAGCACTATCTCCGGGAACACTGAAGCTTTCTTT. Its protein product is CASTISGNTEAFF.

This clonotype was found many times. J is TRBJ1-2 and V is TRBV7-3; 7 positions match TRBD1. J lost 2 bases, V lost 5 bases, and 8 bases had no gene match. The CDR3 has 15 amino acids. Germline V gene sequence: CDR1 SGHTA, CDR2 FQGTGA. In nucleotides, the CDR3 is TGTGCCAGCAGCCCCAACCGACAGGGAAACTATGGCTACACCTTC. Amino acid sequence: CASSPNRQGNYGYTF.